This T cell receptor (beta chain) originates from a study of cytomegalovirus exposure and HLA in healthy donors. Study-level findings and limits: Most TCR sequences showed up rarely, but some public TCRs showed up in many donors.

Assay: immunoSEQ multiplex PCR; the TCRdb copy retains only in-frame clones and omits some. Of hundreds of thousands of clones in the sample, around 87% were seen once. About this clone itself: The antigen is undetermined.

Trimming removed 3 bases from V and 5 bases from J, with 8 bases in between. Germline V lookup: CDR1 MDHEN, CDR2 SYDVKM. This CDR3 contains 13 residues. The sequence was collected from a woman between 18 and 30 years old in good health and CMV-seronegative. The chain joins TRBV28 to TRBJ2-4, with D perhaps matching TRBD2 (6 bases). Sequencing input: PBMCs. Here the CDR3 reads CASSFASENIQYF. DNA for the CDR3: TGTGCCAGCAGTTTTGCTAGCGAAAACATTCAGTACTTC.